The source of this T cell receptor beta chain is a study of T-cell reconstitution after alpha-beta-depleted transplantation in children. Germline loops: CDR1 KGHSH, CDR2 LQKENI. The CDR3 runs 14 residues. Regarding this clonotype: An end of the junction does not agree with germline; a read error may underlie this.

Unique molecular identifiers were used in preparing the TCRbeta library. TCRdb used MiXCR to reprocess the PCR reads, holding one entry per CDR3 protein. Of about 460,000 distinct CDR3 sequences in the sample, over 9.5% were seen once. The sequences come from PBMCs, mostly from graft donor cells, collected 180 days after TCRalphabeta/CD19-depleted stem cell transplant. The TCR comes from a female patient aged 2-15 years who had a stem cell transplant for aplastic anemia, so the T cells may come from the graft donor. V and J are TRBV18 and TRBJ2-1; TRBD2 agrees at 7 bases. CDR3 nucleotide sequence: TGTGCCAGCTCACCAAAGCGGGAAAGCTCGTCCTTTCACTTC. Protein product: CASSPKRESSSFHF.